This passage covers 23 T cell receptor beta chains from one sample sequenced in a study of regulatory T cells in long-lasting Graves disease. Libraries of TCR beta came from iRepertoire HTBI primers plus Arm-PCR of CDR3 regions. TCRdb passed the multiplex PCR reads through MiXCR, listing each CDR3 protein once. The top ten clones hold less than 25% of a sample with 400,000 or so distinct CDR3 sequences, 20% to 25% of them seen once. This sample's time point: persistent/refractory GD, antithyroid drugs over 5 years with positive TRAb. RNA from PBMCs was the source of the TCR library. This sample comprised peripheral blood mononuclear cells (PBMCs), obtained when the disease was refractory, from a patient treated with antithyroid drugs. Receptors were obtained from a female donor with Graves disease.

The genes are TRBV10-3 and TRBJ2-7; 11 bases map to TRBD2. V trimming: 6 bases; J trimming: 7 bases; junction bases outside the gene matches: 17. The CDR3 spans 17 residues. Looked up from germline, CDR1 is ENHRY and CDR2 is SYGVKD. The CDR3 nucleotides read TGTGCCATCAGGCAGGTACTAGCGGGAGAGGCGGCTAAGGAGCAGTACTTC. It codes for CAIRQVLAGEAAKEQYF.

This clonotype was detected many times. The chain joins TRBV11-2 to TRBJ2-5; 7 bases match TRBD2. The V gene end was trimmed by 1 base and the J gene end by 6 bases; junction bases not matched to a gene: 8. CDR1 is SGHAT, CDR2 FQNNGV, per germline. The CDR3 runs 15 residues. CDR3 loop: CASSLVEAGVQTQYF. The CDR3 region has the DNA TGTGCCAGCAGCTTAGTTGAGGCGGGGGTCCAGACCCAGTACTTC.

This clonotype was observed a few times. The chain carries TRBV7-2 and TRBJ1-5; possibly TRBD1 for D (5 bases). The germline V gene has CDR1 SGHTA and CDR2 FQGNSA. Trimming shortened V by 7 bases and J by 1 base, and 17 bases separated the two germline ends. CDR3 length: 16 amino acids. The CDR3 nucleotides read TGTGCCAGCACCCAGCCGGGGGTCCGGAGCAATCAGCCCCAGCATTTT. Translating gives CASTQPGVRSNQPQHF.

This clonotype was picked up a small number of times. This sequence joins TRBV29-1 and TRBJ1-2, with D maybe TRBD1 (5 bases). Germline CDR1 reads SQVTM; CDR2 reads ANQGSEA. The CDR3 sequence is 13 residues long. V was trimmed by 6 bases and J by 7 bases, leaving 18 bases between them. DNA for the CDR3: TGCAGCGTGGGGACGACAGAGGCTGCTGGCTACACCTTC. Its protein product is CSVGTTEAAGYTF. The full variable domain, with the rest looked up from reference TRBV29-1 and TRBJ1-2, is SAVISQKPSRDICQRGTSLTIQCQVDSQVTMMFWYRQQPGQSLTLIATANQGSEATYESGFVIDKFPISRPNLTFSTLTVSNMSPEDSSIYLCSVGTTEAAGYTFGSGTRLTVV.

This clonotype was detected many times. The chain employs TRBV6-1 and TRBJ1-5; 8 bases map to TRBD1. The V gene end was trimmed by 6 bases and the J gene end by 2 bases; junction bases not matched to a gene: 15. CDR1 is MNHNS, CDR2 SASEGT, per germline. This CDR3 spans 18 amino acids. CDR3 loop: CASSTDPGQAFGNQPQHF. In DNA form, the CDR3 reads TGTGCCAGCAGCACTGATCCGGGACAGGCCTTTGGCAATCAGCCCCAGCATTTT.

The chain carries TRBV29-1 and TRBJ1-1, with D uncertain. The V and J ends lost 4 bases and 0 bases respectively, with 9 bases between them. The germline V gene encodes CDR1 SQVTM and CDR2 ANQGSEA. This CDR3 is built from 13 residues. The DNA for the CDR3 is TGCAGCGTTGCTCAGGTATTGAACACTGAAGCTTTCTTT. Translated, it gives CSVAQVLNTEAFF.

The V and J genes are TRBV6-2 or TRBV6-3 and TRBJ1-5, with 9 bases fitting TRBD1. Trimming cost V 5 bases and J 5 bases; bases outside gene matches: 7. The germline CDR1 and CDR2 sequences are MNHEY and SVGEGT. The CDR3 extends over 15 amino acids. The CDR3 DNA follows: TGTGCCAGCAGTCCGACAGGGGGACGGTATCAGCCCCAGCATTTT. As protein: CASSPTGGRYQPQHF.

There are a few counts of this clonotype. V gene TRBV6-9 combines with J gene TRBJ2-7; possibly TRBD1 for D (5 bases). The germline V gene encodes CDR1 MNHGY and CDR2 SVAAGI. V gave up 3 bases and J gave up 2 bases, with 14 bases separating them. There are 15 residues in the CDR3. CDR3 sequence reads: CASSYSYRQTYEQYF. The CDR3 region has the DNA TGTGCCAGCAGTTACTCTTATAGACAGACCTACGAGCAGTACTTC.

Details on this clonotype: A read error may produce the germline difference seen at one junction end. The chain's CDR3 is CASSSLGTPNTGAFF. The CDR3 nucleotides are TGTGCCAGCAGCTCCCTCGGGACACCGAACACTGGAGCTTTCTTT. The chain links TRBV7-2 to TRBJ1-1; D may be TRBD1 (6 bases). CDR3 length: 15 amino acids. Germline lookup yields CDR1 SGHTA and CDR2 FQGNSA.

This clonotype was recorded many times. The V and J genes are TRBV28 and TRBJ2-6; D is undetermined. CDR3 length equals 16 residues. Per the germline V gene, CDR1 is MDHEN and CDR2 is SYDVKM. V was pared by 4 bases and J by 0 bases, with 10 bases between. As DNA, the CDR3 is TGTGCCAGCAGTTCCGGGCCTATCTCTGGGGCCAACGTCCTGACTTTC. It codes for CASSSGPISGANVLTF.

This clonotype was seen more than once but under ten times. This chain uses TRBV7-9 with TRBJ2-2; 8 positions agree with TRBD2. This CDR3 contains 16 residues. J was trimmed by 3 bases and V by 4 bases; bases with no gene match: 7. Per germline, CDR1 SEHNR and CDR2 FQNEAQ (reference sequence). The CDR3 loop reads CASSYGLAGDTGELFF. Written as DNA, the CDR3 is TGTGCCAGCAGCTACGGACTAGCCGGGGACACCGGGGAGCTGTTTTTT.

The chain joins TRBV19 to TRBJ1-1; D unclear. V lost 6 bases and J lost 0, with 14 bases in between. From germline, CDR1 is LNHDA and CDR2 SQIVND (reference sequence). The CDR3 is 15 residues long. This chain's CDR3 is CASRGEGKMNTEAFF. The CDR3 coding sequence is TGTGCCAGTAGGGGAGAAGGGAAGATGAACACTGAAGCTTTCTTT.

This clonotype was counted ten times or more. CDR3 coding DNA: TGTGCCAGCAGCTTAGCCGGAGCGGGAGCTACCTACGAGCAGTACTTC. Translated: CASSLAGAGATYEQYF. The chain combines TRBV11-2 with TRBJ2-7; 8 bases agree with TRBD2. The CDR3 contains 16 residues. The V segment lost 1 base and the J segment 2 bases; nucleotides outside the gene matches: 7. The germline V gene has CDR1 SGHAT and CDR2 FQNNGV.

This clonotype was seen a handful of times. CDR3 amino acids: CASSQERHWREQSEQYF. The DNA for the CDR3 is TGTGCCAGCAGCCAAGAAAGGCACTGGCGGGAGCAAAGCGAGCAGTACTTC. This chain joins TRBV14 and TRBJ2-7, with 7 bases lining up with TRBD2. CDR1 is SGHDN, CDR2 FVKESK, per germline. This CDR3 contains 17 residues. Trimming removed 0 bases from V and 6 bases from J; junction bases left unmatched: 14.

This clonotype was seen a handful of times. The gene calls are TRBV19 and TRBJ2-1, with D possibly TRBD1 on 5 matching bases. Germline CDR1 is LNHDA and CDR2 is SQIVND (reference sequence). The germline V and J ends were trimmed by 3 bases and 7 bases, with 10 bases remaining between them. This CDR3 has 13 amino acids. The CDR3 is CASSIDSYNEQFF. The CDR3 DNA sequence: TGTGCCAGTAGTATCGACAGTTATAATGAGCAGTTCTTC.

This sequence joins TRBV19 and TRBJ1-5; 9 bases line up with TRBD1. Germline assignment: CDR1 LNHDA and CDR2 SQIVND (reference sequence). CDR3 length: 15 residues. V lost 5 bases, J lost 1 base, and 3 bases stayed unmatched. The CDR3 loop is CASSRQGVSNQPQHF. The CDR3 region has the DNA TGTGCCAGTAGTCGACAGGGGGTAAGCAATCAGCCCCAGCATTTT.

The chain is built from TRBV19 and TRBJ1-4; D is possibly TRBD1 (5 bases). The germline gives CDR1 LNHDA, CDR2 SQIVND (reference sequence). The CDR3 is 13 amino acids. The germline V and J ends were trimmed by 8 bases and 6 bases, with 13 bases remaining between them. The CDR3 coding sequence is TGTGCCAGTTCCCGGGCGACAGATGAAAAACTGTTTTTT. The encoded protein is CASSRATDEKLFF.

This clonotype has only one observation. The chain joins TRBV9 to TRBJ1-1; D gene ambiguous. CDR3 size: 14 residues. The V end lost 3 bases, the J end lost 6 bases, and 15 bases lay between the germline ends. The germline V gene has CDR1 SGDLS and CDR2 YYNGEE. Here the CDR3 DNA reads TGTGCCAGCAGCGCCTCGGGCCAGGAAGCTGAAGCTTTCTTT. Its translation: CASSASGQEAEAFF.

This clonotype was seen many times. The CDR3 region has the DNA TGTGCCAGCAGTCCGGACGGAGCCTACGAGCAGTACTTC. Protein sequence: CASSPDGAYEQYF. V is TRBV6-1 and J is TRBJ2-7; no definite D call. This CDR3 is 13 amino acids long. CDR1 MNHNS and CDR2 SASEGT come from the germline V gene. The ends were cut back, 5 bases at V and 2 bases at J, with 10 bases in the middle.

The rearrangement joins TRBV5-4 to TRBJ1-2, with D perhaps matching TRBD1 (6 bases). V lost 4 bases to trimming and J lost 5 bases, with 12 bases between them. Germline CDR1 reads SGHNT; CDR2 reads YYREEE (reference sequence). The CDR3 has 13 amino acids. CDR3 loop: CASSRTEKYGYTF. In nucleotides, the CDR3 is TGTGCCAGCAGCCGGACAGAAAAATATGGCTACACCTTC.

This clonotype has at least ten counts. The V call is TRBV12-5, the J call TRBJ1-1; no clear D. Deletions cut 3 bases from V and 0 bases from J, with 11 bases between. Germline values: CDR1 LGHNT, CDR2 FRNRAP. The CDR3 totals 15 residues. Here the CDR3 reads CASGFYSYMNTEAFF. CDR3 DNA: TGTGCTAGTGGTTTTTACTCCTATATGAACACTGAAGCTTTCTTT.

This clonotype occurred a few times. The chain has TRBV7-2 and TRBJ2-5, with 11 bases matching TRBD2. With V trimmed by 5 bases and J by 4 bases, 9 bases remained unmatched. CDR3 length: 16 amino acids. CDR1 and CDR2 (germline): SGHTA, FQGNSA. This chain's CDR3 is CASSLSGRARGETQYF. CDR3 nucleotide sequence: TGTGCCAGCAGCCTTAGCGGGAGGGCCCGGGGAGAGACCCAGTACTTC.

V gene TRBV19 combines with J gene TRBJ1-5; tentatively, D is TRBD1 (6 bases). The CDR3 covers 14 residues. The V and J ends lost 8 bases and 6 bases respectively, with 17 bases between them. Looked up from germline, CDR1 is LNHDA and CDR2 is SQIVND (reference sequence). The DNA of the CDR3 is TGTGCCAGTCGCGGGGGGCAGGGGAGTCAGCCCCAGCATTTT. Translation gives CASRGGQGSQPQHF.